The clone carrying this TCR beta chain was seen a few times. Its antigen is still unknown. The method was immunoSEQ multiplex PCR; TCRdb's version includes in-frame clones alone and lacks a portion of them. This repertoire shows 75,000 to 90,000 clones, around 90% found once; its top ten account for 7% to 7.5%. No infections or other immune events were documented during collection. The CDR3 runs to 15 residues. From germline, CDR1 is LGHNT and CDR2 FRNRAP. V lost 3 bases, J lost 6 bases, and 15 bases lay in between. The data originate from a study of identifying expanded T cells in peripheral blood. Study findings and constraints: Clone count variance between roughly two-week samples rose with total template count. Differentially abundant clones: 1 to 1.5 between replicates, around 17 at roughly 2 weeks, around 20 at four.

Sequenced: blood. The V and J genes are TRBV12-5 and TRBJ1-5, with D maybe TRBD1 (5 bases). This sequence originates from a person aged 18 to 75 in good health. Here the CDR3 reads CASGFSSGLGQPQHF. CDR3 DNA sequence: TGTGCTAGTGGTTTCTCCTCAGGGCTGGGTCAGCCCCAGCATTTT.